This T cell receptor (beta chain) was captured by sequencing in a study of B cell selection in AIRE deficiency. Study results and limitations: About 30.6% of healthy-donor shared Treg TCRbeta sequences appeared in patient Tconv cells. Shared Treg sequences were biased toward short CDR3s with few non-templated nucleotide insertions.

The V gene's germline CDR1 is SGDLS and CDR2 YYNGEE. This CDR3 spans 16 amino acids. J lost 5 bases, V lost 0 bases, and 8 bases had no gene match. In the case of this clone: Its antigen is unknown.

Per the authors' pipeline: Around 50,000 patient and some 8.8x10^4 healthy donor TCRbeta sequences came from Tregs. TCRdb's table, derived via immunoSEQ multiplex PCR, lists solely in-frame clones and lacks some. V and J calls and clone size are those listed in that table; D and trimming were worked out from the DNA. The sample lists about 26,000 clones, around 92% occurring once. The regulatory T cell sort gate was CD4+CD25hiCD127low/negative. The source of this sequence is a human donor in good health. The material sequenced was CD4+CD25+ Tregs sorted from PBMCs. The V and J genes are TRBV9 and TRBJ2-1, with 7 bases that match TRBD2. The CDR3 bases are TGTGCCAGCAGCGTAGCTTTGGCGAGCGGGGACAATGAGCAGTTCTTC. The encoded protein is CASSVALASGDNEQFF.